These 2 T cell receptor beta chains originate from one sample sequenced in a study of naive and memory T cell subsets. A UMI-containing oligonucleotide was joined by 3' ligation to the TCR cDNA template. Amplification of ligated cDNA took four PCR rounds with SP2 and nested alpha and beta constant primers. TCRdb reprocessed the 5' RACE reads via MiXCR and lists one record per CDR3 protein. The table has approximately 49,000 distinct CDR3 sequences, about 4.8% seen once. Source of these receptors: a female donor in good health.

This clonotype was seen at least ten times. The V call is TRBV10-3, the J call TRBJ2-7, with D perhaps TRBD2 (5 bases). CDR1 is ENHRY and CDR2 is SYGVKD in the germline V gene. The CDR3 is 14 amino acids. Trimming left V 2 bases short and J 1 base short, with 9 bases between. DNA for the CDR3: TGTGCCATCAGTGAGGGACTTACGTCCTACGAGCAGTACTTC. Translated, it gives CAISEGLTSYEQYF.

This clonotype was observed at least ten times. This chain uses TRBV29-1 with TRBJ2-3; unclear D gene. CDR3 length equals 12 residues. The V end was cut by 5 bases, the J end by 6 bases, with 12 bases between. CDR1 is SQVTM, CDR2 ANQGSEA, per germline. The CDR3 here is CSVMTARDTQYF. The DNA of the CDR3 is TGCAGCGTTATGACGGCGAGGGATACGCAGTATTTT.